This entry lists 21 T cell receptor beta chains sequenced from one sample in a study of monozygotic twins with inflammatory bowel disease. One entry per CDR3 protein, without DNA, is what TCRdb gives after re-calling the 5' RACE reads. With about 440,000 distinct CDR3 sequences in the sample, the ten largest clones hold approximately 2.4%. Sequencing used blood. The receptors originated from a human donor with ulcerative colitis or Crohn's disease, or a healthy co-twin of an affected twin (not recorded which).

The chain couples TRBV12-3 or TRBV12-4 to TRBJ2-4; the TRBD2 assignment by TCRdb is unverifiable without DNA. This CDR3 has 14 amino acids. The CDR3 loop is CASSRGGAANIQYF.

The CDR3 region is CASSFPPGRAGANVLTF. This chain uses TRBV7-9 with TRBJ2-6; the TCRdb call, TRBD1, lacks DNA for checking. The CDR3 is 17 residues long. Germline assignment: CDR1 SEHNR and CDR2 FQNEAQ (reference sequence).

This chain joins TRBV29-1 and TRBJ2-3; the TCRdb call, TRBD2, lacks DNA for checking. CDR1 and CDR2 from the germline V gene are SQVTM and ANQGSEA. This CDR3 comprises 14 residues. This CDR3 is CSVVLPAGTDTQYF.

The rearrangement joins TRBV12-3 or TRBV12-4 to TRBJ1-1; the D call from TCRdb, TRBD1, cannot be confirmed without DNA. The CDR3 contains 15 residues. The CDR3 here is CASSLPTGGNTEAFF.

The chain joins TRBV24-1 to TRBJ1-1. Germline V gene sequence: CDR1 KGHDR, CDR2 SFDVKD. The CDR3 loop spans 13 amino acids. CDR3 sequence: CATSDLYGTEAFF.

The V gene is TRBV29-1, the J gene TRBJ2-7; TCRdb proposes TRBD2, but this gene call is untestable without DNA. The CDR3 is made up of 11 amino acids. The germline CDR1 and CDR2 sequences are SQVTM and ANQGSEA. CDR3 protein: CSVETAYEQYF.

This chain joins TRBV12-3 or TRBV12-4 and TRBJ2-1; the D call from TCRdb, TRBD1, cannot be confirmed without DNA. The CDR3 loop spans 13 amino acids. CDR3 region: CASSLGGDGEQFF.

The chain has TRBV3-1 and TRBJ2-5; TCRdb's D gene call, TRBD1, goes unchecked for lack of DNA. Germline V lookup: CDR1 LGHDT, CDR2 YNNKEL (reference sequence). The CDR3 is 12 amino acids. The CDR3: CASRRTGETQYF.

The chain joins TRBV6-6 to TRBJ2-7; TCRdb picks TRBD2, but there is no DNA to check that call. The CDR3 is 14 residues long. Germline assignment: CDR1 MNHNY and CDR2 SVGAGI (reference sequence). Here the CDR3 reads CASSSQRGSYEQYF.

This CDR3 is CASSYSGSLPRYF. The gene calls are TRBV6-5 and TRBJ2-5; TCRdb reports TRBD2, a call that lacks DNA to check it against. The CDR3 consists of 13 residues. From germline, CDR1 is MNHEY and CDR2 SVGAGI.

This CDR3 reads CASRRTDRGNEQFF. The chain recombines TRBV2 with TRBJ2-1; the TCRdb D gene call, TRBD1, has no DNA to confirm it. The CDR3 is made up of 14 amino acids. CDR1 SNHLY and CDR2 FYNNEI come from the germline V gene.

The chain couples TRBV5-1 to TRBJ2-6; TCRdb lists TRBD1, though no DNA is available to test this call. This CDR3 comprises 19 residues. CDR1 and CDR2 from the germline V gene are SGHRS and YFSETQ. CDR3 residues: CASSLAGGQLGSGANVLTF.

V and J are TRBV29-1 and TRBJ1-1. The CDR3 runs to 13 residues. CDR1 is SQVTM, CDR2 ANQGSEA, per germline. CDR3 amino acids: CSVVGRVNTEAFF.

The rearrangement links TRBV5-1 to TRBJ2-1; the D call from TCRdb, TRBD2, cannot be confirmed without DNA. The V gene's germline CDR1 is SGHRS and CDR2 YFSETQ. This CDR3 region has 15 residues. CDR3 sequence reads: CASSLDSGLDNEQFF.

J is TRBJ1-2 and V is TRBV28; TCRdb returns TRBD1, unconfirmable since there is no DNA. Per germline, CDR1 MDHEN and CDR2 SYDVKM. The CDR3 consists of 15 residues. CDR3 amino acids: CASSTGQPISYGYTF.

The chain is built from TRBV7-2 and TRBJ1-2; absent DNA, TCRdb's TRBD1 call cannot be checked. CDR3 size: 16 residues. Germline CDR1 and CDR2: SGHTA and FQGNSA. CDR3 region: CASSLGGMNRHYGYTF.

V is TRBV5-1 and J is TRBJ2-7; TCRdb's D gene call, TRBD1, goes unchecked for lack of DNA. CDR1 SGHRS and CDR2 YFSETQ come from the germline V gene. There are 16 residues in the CDR3. The CDR3: CASSLEAGSPPYEQYF.

The V and J genes are TRBV12-3 or TRBV12-4 and TRBJ2-1. The CDR3 runs 16 residues. The chain's CDR3 is CASSMRTTSSYNEQFF.

The J gene is TRBJ1-2, the V gene TRBV10-3; the TCRdb D gene call, TRBD1, has no DNA to confirm it. Germline V gene lookup returns CDR1 ENHRY and CDR2 SYGVKD. The CDR3 is 15 amino acids. The CDR3 loop is CAISVGQGAGYGYTF.

The chain carries TRBV4-1 and TRBJ2-7; TCRdb's D call, TRBD1, is unchecked because there is no DNA. The length of the CDR3 is 16 residues. Germline V gives CDR1 MGHRA, CDR2 YSYEKL. The CDR3 here is CASSPPGQAFTYEQYF.

The chain carries TRBV5-1 and TRBJ2-1; TCRdb picks TRBD1, but there is no DNA to check that call. CDR3 length: 14 amino acids. Germline V gives CDR1 SGHRS, CDR2 YFSETQ. CDR3 in amino acids: CASSLGLRDDEQFF.